This T cell receptor beta chain appears in the sequencing data of a study of T cells in Graves' hyperthyroidism and ophthalmopathy. Notes on this clonotype: The junction and the germline gene differ at one end; a read error may be behind it.

CDR1 is MNHNS, CDR2 SASEGT, per germline. The CDR3 is 13 residues long. The source material, RNA transcripts, was used to amplify TCR beta CDR3 regions. RT-PCR in the first round (using the HTBI primer set) targeted the TCR CDR3. MiXCR, run by TCRdb on the multiplex PCR reads, gives a single entry per CDR3 protein. The sample yields 350,000 or so distinct CDR3 sequences, 15% to 20% seen once. Fresh 10 ml peripheral blood yielded PBMCs. Sequenced material: blood. The TCR sequence derives from a woman between 40 and 55 years old with Graves' ophthalmopathy. The genes are TRBV6-1 and TRBJ2-7, with 8 bases lining up with TRBD2. In DNA, the CDR3 is TGTGCCAGCAGTGTAGTGCGTAGCGGGGAGCAGTCCTTC. This codes for CASSVVRSGEQSF.